Listed here are 20 T cell receptor beta chains from one sample, sequenced in a study of blood T cells in healthy people across ages. The authors ran a second PCR of roughly 6 to 12 cycles using a sample-barcoded 5' primer and a J-beta primer mix. From the 5' RACE reads, TCRdb called clonotypes with MiXCR, one entry per CDR3 protein. The data contain about 800,000 distinct CDR3 sequences, 58% of them singletons. The source material was blood. Receptors originate from a man in his thirties or forties in good health.

This chain links TRBV20-1 with TRBJ2-4; 9 positions agree with TRBD1. The better agreement between TRBJ2-7 and the DNA end casts doubt on the J call. In germline, CDR1 is DFQATT, CDR2 SNEGSKA (reference sequence). The CDR3 has 14 amino acids. The CDR3 loop is CSAQTGTGFYEQYF. In DNA, the CDR3 is TGCAGTGCGCAGACCGGGACAGGGTTTTACGAGCAGTACTTC.

The chain carries TRBV7-2 and TRBJ2-1; the D is unclear. The CDR3 length is 14 residues. V dropped 4 bases and J dropped 2 bases, with 9 bases sitting between them. Per the germline V gene, CDR1 is SGHTA and CDR2 is FQGNSA. Here the CDR3 reads CASSSMGPYNEQFF. The CDR3 DNA reads as TGTGCCAGCAGCTCGATGGGCCCCTACAATGAGCAGTTCTTC.

The chain carries TRBV28 and TRBJ2-5; D unresolved. V lost 5 bases and J 6 bases, leaving 4 bases between the germline ends. The CDR3 covers 10 residues. Germline CDR1 is MDHEN and CDR2 is SYDVKM. CDR3 sequence reads: CASSRQTQYF. The DNA for the CDR3 is TGTGCCAGCAGTAGGCAGACCCAGTACTTC.

The chain is built from TRBV6-2 or TRBV6-3 and TRBJ2-1; the D is unclear. Looked up from germline, CDR1 is MNHEY and CDR2 is SVGEGT. The CDR3 runs to 12 residues. V lost 5 bases, J lost 5 bases, and 7 bases lay in between. The CDR3 protein is CASSHRDNEQFF. CDR3 bases: TGTGCCAGCAGTCACCGGGACAATGAGCAGTTCTTC.

This rearrangement joins TRBV7-2 to TRBJ2-2; 10 nucleotides match TRBD2. CDR3 length: 16 residues. After removal of 5 bases from V and 7 bases from J, the junction contained 10 bases not matched to a gene. Germline assignment: CDR1 SGHTA and CDR2 FQGNSA. This CDR3 reads CASSPPAGGSIGELFF. For the CDR3, the DNA is TGTGCCAGCAGCCCGCCAGCGGGAGGGTCGATCGGGGAGCTGTTTTTT.

This clonotype was detected only a few times. Here the CDR3 DNA reads TGCGCCAGCAGCCAAGTTCAGGGACAGGGCTATGGCTACACCTTC. Translating gives CASSQVQGQGYGYTF. The chain links TRBV4-1 to TRBJ1-2; 9 nucleotides match TRBD1. This CDR3 has 15 amino acids. The J segment lost 4 bases and the V segment lost 1 base, leaving 4 bases of the junction unmatched. Germline lookup yields CDR1 MGHRA and CDR2 YSYEKL.

The V gene is TRBV27, the J gene TRBJ2-1; no clear D. The J call is in doubt because the DNA end fits TRBJ2-7 better. Per germline, CDR1 MNHEY and CDR2 SMNVEV (reference sequence). There are 14 residues in the CDR3. CDR3 sequence: CASSLSNQIYEQYF. Written as DNA, the CDR3 is TGTGCCAGCAGTTTATCGAATCAAATCTACGAGCAGTACTTC.

The V and J genes are TRBV18 and TRBJ1-5, with D possibly being TRBD1 (6 bases). CDR3 length: 15 amino acids. Trimming took 0 bases from V and 5 from J, leaving 11 bases between them. Germline-derived CDR1 and CDR2 are KGHSH and LQKENI. CDR3 coding DNA: TGTGCCAGCTCACCACCGGAGGGGGGGGATCAGCCCCAGCATTTT. Translating gives CASSPPEGGDQPQHF.

This clonotype came up a few times. V is TRBV19 and J is TRBJ2-6; TRBD1 is a possible D gene (6 bases). Germline CDR1 LNHDA, CDR2 SQIVND (reference sequence). The CDR3 loop spans 16 amino acids. The V end was cut by 5 bases, the J end by 3 bases, with 14 bases between. DNA for the CDR3: TGTGCCAGTAGTCCCCGACAGGCCGATGGGGCCAACGTCCTGACTTTC. Encoded protein: CASSPRQADGANVLTF.

This chain joins TRBV28 and TRBJ2-5, with 9 bases matching TRBD1. Losses at the gene ends were 3 bases for V and 0 bases for J; bases not matched to a gene: 2. This CDR3 region has 15 residues. Looked up from germline, CDR1 is MDHEN and CDR2 is SYDVKM. CDR3 amino acids: CASSFGQGYQETQYF. The DNA of the CDR3 is TGTGCCAGCAGTTTTGGACAGGGGTACCAAGAGACCCAGTACTTC.

J is TRBJ2-5 and V is TRBV28, with 9 bases identical to TRBD2. Matching the DNA end better, TRBJ2-7 makes the J call doubtful. The CDR3 length is 15 residues. Germline assignment: CDR1 MDHEN and CDR2 SYDVKM. The CDR3 coding sequence is TGTGCCAGCAGTTTACCCGTAGCGGGGGTACACGAGCAGTACTTC. This translates into CASSLPVAGVHEQYF.

This chain joins TRBV29-1 and TRBJ2-4; tentative D call: TRBD2 (5 bases). With the DNA end fitting TRBJ2-7 better, the J assignment may be wrong. The CDR3 runs to 15 residues. Germline assignment: CDR1 SQVTM and CDR2 ANQGSEA. CDR3 DNA sequence: TGCAGCGTGGTCCGGGATCGCCTATCAAATAGCGAGCAGTACTTC. It encodes CSVVRDRLSNSEQYF.

V is TRBV12-3 or TRBV12-4 and J is TRBJ2-5; D is undetermined. TRBJ2-7 explains the end of the DNA better; the J call may be wrong. The length of the CDR3 is 15 residues. CDR3 nucleotides: TGTGCCAGCAGTTATCGGGCCGGAACCAACTACGAGCAGTACTTC. Its protein product is CASSYRAGTNYEQYF.

The rearrangement links TRBV5-1 to TRBJ2-1, with D maybe TRBD2 (5 bases). Germline CDR1 is SGHRS and CDR2 is YFSETQ. This CDR3 has 17 amino acids. The germline V and J ends were trimmed by 2 bases and 1 base, with 16 bases remaining between them. The chain's CDR3 is CASSFFGDGVSYNEQFF. The CDR3 DNA is TGCGCCAGCAGCTTTTTCGGGGATGGGGTGTCCTACAATGAGCAGTTCTTC.

This clonotype was detected a few times. The rearrangement joins TRBV20-1 to TRBJ1-4; TRBD1 might be the D (6 bases). Per the germline V gene, CDR1 is DFQATT and CDR2 is SNEGSKA (reference sequence). The CDR3 extends over 15 amino acids. Trimming removed 6 bases at V and 4 bases at J, with 18 bases between. The CDR3 nucleotides are TGCAGTGCCATATTCAGGGGCCGGGGTAATGAAAAACTGTTTTTT. Translating gives CSAIFRGRGNEKLFF.

This chain links TRBV28 with TRBJ2-3; TRBD2 might be the D (6 bases). Trimming took off 8 bases at V and 2 bases at J, with 14 bases between the two ends. CDR1 and CDR2 (germline): MDHEN, SYDVKM. This CDR3 has 14 amino acids. The CDR3: CASRGGGTTDTQYF. Written as DNA, the CDR3 is TGTGCCAGCCGTGGCGGCGGGACCACAGATACGCAGTATTTT.

The chain recombines TRBV19 with TRBJ2-1; D call uncertain. V was trimmed by 0 bases and J by 4 bases, leaving 19 bases between them. CDR3 length: 18 amino acids. Germline lookup yields CDR1 LNHDA and CDR2 SQIVND (reference sequence). The CDR3 here is CASSIDPPARWGYNEQFF. The CDR3 bases are TGTGCCAGTAGTATAGATCCCCCAGCGCGGTGGGGATACAATGAGCAGTTCTTC. Combining the CDR3 with reference TRBV19 and TRBJ2-1 gives the whole variable domain DGGITQSPKYLFRKEGQNVTLSCEQNLNHDAMYWYRQDPGQGLRLIYYSQIVNDFQKGDIAEGYSVSREKKESFPLTVTSAQKNPTAFYLCASSIDPPARWGYNEQFFGPGTRLTVL.

Remarks on this clonotype: A much larger clonotype is one base distant, so this may be a read error. This chain joins TRBV30 and TRBJ2-1, with D possibly matching TRBD2 (5 bases). Trimming left V 8 bases short and J 4 bases short, with 18 bases between. This CDR3 region has 14 residues. Germline assignment: CDR1 GTSNPN and CDR2 SVGIG (reference sequence). CDR3 coding DNA: TGTGCCCGTGCGGAACGAGCGGAGTACAATGAGCAGTTCTTC. Protein product: CARAERAEYNEQFF.

There are a few counts of this clonotype. The genes are TRBV5-1 and TRBJ2-3; 11 bases line up with TRBD1. The CDR3 runs 16 residues. CDR1 and CDR2 (germline): SGHRS, YFSETQ. With 4 bases clipped from V and 0 bases from J, the junction kept 4 bases outside the gene matches. The CDR3 spells CASSAGQGASTDTQYF. DNA for the CDR3: TGCGCCAGCAGCGCCGGACAGGGGGCGAGCACAGATACGCAGTATTTT.

This sequence joins TRBV5-1 and TRBJ2-7; 8 bases are a match to TRBD1. The V segment lost 4 bases and the J segment 3 bases; nucleotides outside the gene matches: 6. CDR1 is SGHRS and CDR2 is YFSETQ in the germline V gene. This CDR3 has 14 residues. CDR3 nucleotide sequence: TGCGCCAGCAGCCAAACCGGGACAGGCTACGAGCAGTACTTC. This encodes CASSQTGTGYEQYF.